These T cell receptor beta chains were read from a single sample in a study of blood T cell repertoires in COVID-19. Clones were sequenced by immunoSEQ multiplex PCR, and TCRdb holds only the in-frame ones, with some missing. The profile shows approximately 300,000 clones, more than 80% of them singletons. The specimen was peripheral blood. All receptors derive from a young man who had recovered from COVID-19. Each CDR3 is given with its conserved first and last residue. D genes are given only for firm matches. Size tells how often a clone was seen (once, few, many) or the class of an expanded clone, and some rows leave it out.

v_gene	d_gene	abundance	j_gene	CDR3nt	CDR3aa
TRBV9	TRBD1	-	TRBJ2-2	TGTGCCAGCAGCGCACCCCGGGACAGCACCGGGGAGCTGTTTTTT	CASSAPRDSTGELFF
TRBV29-1	TRBD1	few	TRBJ1-5	TGCAGCGTTACGACACAGGGGACTGATCAGCCCCAGCATTTT	CSVTTQGTDQPQHF
TRBV5-6	TRBD2	-	TRBJ2-7	TGTGCCAGCAGCCCACCAGGACTAGCGGGAGGGCGCAACGAGCAGTACTTC	CASSPPGLAGGRNEQYF
TRBV2	TRBD2	once	TRBJ2-7	TGTGCCAGCAATCCGGGACTAGGAAACTCCTACGAGCAGTACTTC	CASNPGLGNSYEQYF
TRBV2	TRBD1	-	TRBJ1-1	TGTGCCAGAGCAGGGACAGGGACTGAAGCTTTCTTT	CARAGTGTEAFF
TRBV19	-	-	TRBJ1-2	TGTGCCAGCAATAAAGCCGACAGGCTAGAGGGCTACACCTTC	CASNKADRLEGYTF
TRBV5-1	TRBD1	few	TRBJ1-2	TGCGCCAGCAGCTTGGACACAGGGGAAATAGGAGGCTACACCTTC	CASSLDTGEIGGYTF
TRBV7-9	TRBD1	-	TRBJ2-7	TGTGCCAGCAGCTTAGCAATTGGGACAGGAAGCTACGAGCAGTACTTC	CASSLAIGTGSYEQYF
TRBV5-5	TRBD2	-	TRBJ2-3	TGTGCCAGCAGCTTGGAGGCGGGGGGGAGTTGGGATACGCAGTATTTT	CASSLEAGGSWDTQYF
TRBV27	TRBD2	-	TRBJ2-7	TGTGCCAGCGGCAGGACTAGCGGCACCTACGAGCAGTACTTC	CASGRTSGTYEQYF
TRBV5-4	TRBD1	-	TRBJ1-1	TGTGCCAGCAGCGGCGGGACAGGGGACATGAACACTGAAGCTTTCTTT	CASSGGTGDMNTEAFF
TRBV4-2	TRBD2	-	TRBJ2-7	TGTGCCAGCAGCCAAGAAATACTAGCGGGGGATTACGAGCAGTACTTC	CASSQEILAGDYEQYF
TRBV4-1	TRBD1	-	TRBJ1-1	TGCGCCAGCAGCCAAAAGACAGGGTCTTACCCTGAAGCTTTCTTT	CASSQKTGSYPEAFF
TRBV20-1	-	-	TRBJ2-3	TGCAGTGCTAAACGGGATGATACGCAGTATTTT	CSAKRDDTQYF
TRBV28	-	-	TRBJ2-7	TGTGCCAGCAAGGGGGTGGAATCCTACGAGCAGTACTTC	CASKGVESYEQYF
TRBV4-3	TRBD2	-	TRBJ2-1	TGCGCCAGCAGCCAAAGACTAGCGGGTCATGAGCAGTTCTTC	CASSQRLAGHEQFF
TRBV18	TRBD1	-	TRBJ2-3	TGTGCCAGCTCACTACAGGGGAGCGCAGATACGCAGTATTTT	CASSLQGSADTQYF
TRBV7-2	-	-	TRBJ2-3	TGTGCCAGCAGCTCCCCGGACAAGACAGATACGCAGTATTTT	CASSSPDKTDTQYF
TRBV29-1	TRBD1	once	TRBJ1-1	TGCAGCGTTGAAGATCGGGACAGGATGAACACTGAAGCTTTCTTT	CSVEDRDRMNTEAFF
TRBV10-3	-	-	TRBJ1-1	TGTGCCATCAGTGAGCTACGGAACACTGAAGCTTTCTTT	CAISELRNTEAFF
TRBV18	TRBD1	-	TRBJ1-5	TGTGCCAGCTCACCAACAGGGGGCAATCAGCCCCAGCATTTT	CASSPTGGNQPQHF
TRBV19	-	-	TRBJ2-1	TGTGCCAGTAGCCCTGGACACTACAGCTCCTACAATGAGCAGTTCTTC	CASSPGHYSSYNEQFF
TRBV7-2	-	-	TRBJ1-1	TGTGCCAGCAGCTTAGTAGCGGGGGGACGCACTGAAGCTTTCTTT	CASSLVAGGRTEAFF
TRBV19	-	-	TRBJ1-2	TGTGCCACGAGGGGAGGGGGAATCTCTGGCTACACCTTC	CATRGGGISGYTF
TRBV28	TRBD1	once	TRBJ2-7	TGTGCCAGCAGTCGGGACAGCCGCTCCTACGAGCAGTACTTC	CASSRDSRSYEQYF
TRBV5-4	-	-	TRBJ1-3	TGTGCCAGCAGCTTCTACGGAAACACCATATATTTT	CASSFYGNTIYF
TRBV3-1/TRBV3-2	TRBD1	-	TRBJ1-2	TGTGCCAGCAGCCAAGAATGGACAGGGTGGGAGCCTGGCTACACCTTC	CASSQEWTGWEPGYTF
TRBV6-5	-	-	TRBJ1-6	TGTGCCAGCAGTTACGGGCGCGCGCAGGGAACTTCACCCCTCCACTTT	CASSYGRAQGTSPLHF
TRBV10-2	TRBD2	-	TRBJ2-7	TGCGCCAGCAGCTCTCGGGGACTAGCGCATATGCTCTCCTACGAGCAGTACTTC	CASSSRGLAHMLSYEQYF
TRBV20-1	-	-	TRBJ2-7	TGCAGTGCTAGGAGGGGGAACGAGCAGTACTTC	CSARRGNEQYF
TRBV28	-	-	TRBJ1-1	TGTGCCAGCAGTTTACCGGGAGGGGGCACTGAAGCTTTCTTT	CASSLPGGGTEAFF